The clone carrying this TCR beta chain was found many times. This CDR3 comprises 13 residues. V was pared by 3 bases and J by 2 bases, with 7 bases between. The time point denotes: after trial treatment. This sample's treatment: LDRT plus nivolumab, ipilimumab, low-dose cyclophosphamide and aspirin (RACIN trial). Every donor's regimen consisted of nivolumab, ipilimumab, aspirin, low-dose cyclophosphamide and low-dose radiotherapy. All eligible patients presented with advanced solid tumors that contained no tumor-infiltrating lymphocytes. Primers used for first-strand cDNA, a TRAV- and TRBV-specific set, covered both alpha and beta chains. With a constant-region primer and a V-primer adapter, TCRs were subjected to about 20 PCR cycles of amplification. The authors amplified isolated mRNA by in vitro transcription. A single record per CDR3 protein comes from TCRdb applying MiXCR to the reads. Of tens of thousands of distinct CDR3 sequences listed, over 15% are singletons.

The data were taken from a study of low-dose radiotherapy and immunotherapy resistance in tumors. The overall study: Doses delivered to Cohort 2 were 1 Gy per fraction every two weeks, amounting to 13 Gy over 26 weeks.

The sequence was collected from a male donor with prostate cancer. V is TRBV12-3 or TRBV12-4 and J is TRBJ2-5; D remains ambiguous. The sample was PBMCs, taken after low-dose radiotherapy plus immunotherapy. CDR3: CASSLYSQETQYF. CDR3 DNA: TGTGCCAGCAGTTTGTACTCGCAAGAGACCCAGTACTTC.